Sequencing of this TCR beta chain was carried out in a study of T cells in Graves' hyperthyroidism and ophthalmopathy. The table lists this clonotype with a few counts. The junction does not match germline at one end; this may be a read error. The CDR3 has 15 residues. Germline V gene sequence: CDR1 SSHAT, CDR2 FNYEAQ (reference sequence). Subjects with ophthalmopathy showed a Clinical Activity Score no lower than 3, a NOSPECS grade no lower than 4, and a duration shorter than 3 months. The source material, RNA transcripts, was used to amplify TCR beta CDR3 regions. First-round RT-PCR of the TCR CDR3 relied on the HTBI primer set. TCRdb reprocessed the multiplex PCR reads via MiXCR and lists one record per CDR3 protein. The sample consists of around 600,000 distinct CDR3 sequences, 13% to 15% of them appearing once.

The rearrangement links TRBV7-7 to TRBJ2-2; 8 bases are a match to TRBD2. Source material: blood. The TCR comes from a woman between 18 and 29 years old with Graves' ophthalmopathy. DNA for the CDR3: TGTGCTAGCAGCTTATCCTCCGGGGGGGCCGGGGAGCTGTTTTTT. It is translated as CASSLSSGGAGELFF. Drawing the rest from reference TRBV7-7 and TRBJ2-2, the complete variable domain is GAGVSQSPRYKVTKRGQDVTLRCDPISSHATLYWYQQALGQGPEFLTYFNYEAQPDKSGLPSDRFSAERPEGSISTLTIQRTEQRDSAMYRCASSLSSGGAGELFFGEGSRLTVL.